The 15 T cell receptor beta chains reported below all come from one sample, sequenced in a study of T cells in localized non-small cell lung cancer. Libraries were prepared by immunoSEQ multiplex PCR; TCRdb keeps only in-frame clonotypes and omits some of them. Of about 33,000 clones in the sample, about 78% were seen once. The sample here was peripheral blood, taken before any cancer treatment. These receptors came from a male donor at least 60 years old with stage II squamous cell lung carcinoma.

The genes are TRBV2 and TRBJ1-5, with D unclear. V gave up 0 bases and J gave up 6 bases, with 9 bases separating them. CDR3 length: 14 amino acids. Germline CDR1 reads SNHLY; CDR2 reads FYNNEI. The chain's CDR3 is CASSEAWEGQPQHF. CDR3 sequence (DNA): TGTGCCAGCAGTGAAGCGTGGGAAGGTCAGCCCCAGCATTTT.

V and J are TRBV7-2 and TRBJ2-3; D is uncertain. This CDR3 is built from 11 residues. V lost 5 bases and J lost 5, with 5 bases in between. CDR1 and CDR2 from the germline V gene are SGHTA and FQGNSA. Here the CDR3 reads CASSVRDTQYF. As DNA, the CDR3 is TGTGCCAGCAGCGTACGAGATACGCAGTATTTT. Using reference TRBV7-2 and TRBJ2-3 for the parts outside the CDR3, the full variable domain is GAGVSQSPSNKVTEKGKDVELRCDPISGHTALYWYRQSLGQGLEFLIYFQGNSAPDKSGLPSDRFSAERTGGSVSTLTIQRTQQEDSAVYLCASSVRDTQYFGPGTRLTVL.

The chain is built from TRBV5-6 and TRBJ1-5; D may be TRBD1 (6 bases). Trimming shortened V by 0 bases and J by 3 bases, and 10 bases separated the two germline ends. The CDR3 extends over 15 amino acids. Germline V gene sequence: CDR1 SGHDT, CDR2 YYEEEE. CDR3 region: CASSLGWGANQPQHF. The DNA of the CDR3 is TGTGCCAGCAGCTTGGGTTGGGGGGCCAATCAGCCCCAGCATTTT. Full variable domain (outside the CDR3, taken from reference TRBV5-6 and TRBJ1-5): DAGVTQSPTHLIKTRGQQVTLRCSPKSGHDTVSWYQQALGQGPQFIFQYYEEEERQRGNFPDRFSGHQFPNYSSELNVNALLLGDSALYLCASSLGWGANQPQHFGDGTRLSIL.

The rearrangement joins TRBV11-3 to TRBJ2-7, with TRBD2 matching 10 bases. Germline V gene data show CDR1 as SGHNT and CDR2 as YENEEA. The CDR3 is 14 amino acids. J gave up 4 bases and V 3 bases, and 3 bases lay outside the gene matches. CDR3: CASSFASGRYEQYF. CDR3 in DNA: TGTGCCAGCAGCTTCGCTAGCGGGAGATACGAGCAGTACTTC.

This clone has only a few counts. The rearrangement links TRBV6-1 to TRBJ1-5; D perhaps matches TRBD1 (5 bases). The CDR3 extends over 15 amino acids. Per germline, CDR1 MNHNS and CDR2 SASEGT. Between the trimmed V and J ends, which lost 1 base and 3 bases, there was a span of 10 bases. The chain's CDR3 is CASSEVIGANQPQHF. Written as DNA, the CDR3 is TGTGCCAGCAGTGAAGTTATAGGGGCCAATCAGCCCCAGCATTTT.

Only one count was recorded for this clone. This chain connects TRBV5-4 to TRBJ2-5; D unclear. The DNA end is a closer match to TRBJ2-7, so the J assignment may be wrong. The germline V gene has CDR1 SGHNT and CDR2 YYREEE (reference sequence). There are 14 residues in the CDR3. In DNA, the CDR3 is TGTGCCAGCAGCAGAGACAAGGTCCCCTACGAGCAGTACTTC. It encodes CASSRDKVPYEQYF.

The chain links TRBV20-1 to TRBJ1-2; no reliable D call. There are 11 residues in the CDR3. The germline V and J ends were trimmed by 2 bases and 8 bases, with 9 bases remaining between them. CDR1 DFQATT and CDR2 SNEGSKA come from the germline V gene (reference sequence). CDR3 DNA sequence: TGCAGTGCTAGACGGATGTCGGGCTACACCTTC. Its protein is CSARRMSGYTF.

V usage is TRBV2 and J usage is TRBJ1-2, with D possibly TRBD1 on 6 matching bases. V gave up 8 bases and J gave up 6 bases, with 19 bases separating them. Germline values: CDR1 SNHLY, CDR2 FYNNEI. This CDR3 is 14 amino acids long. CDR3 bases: TGTGCCAGCGACAGGATTGGGGAGGGACATGGCTACACCTTC. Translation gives CASDRIGEGHGYTF.

The CDR3 sequence is CASSARIGSGNTIYF. CDR3 sequence (DNA): TGTGCCAGCAGCGCGAGGATCGGCTCTGGAAACACCATATATTTT. This chain uses TRBV9 with TRBJ1-3; D is unclear. Germline CDR1 is SGDLS and CDR2 is YYNGEE. The ends were cut back, 3 bases at V and 0 bases at J, with 10 bases in the middle. The CDR3 extends over 15 amino acids.

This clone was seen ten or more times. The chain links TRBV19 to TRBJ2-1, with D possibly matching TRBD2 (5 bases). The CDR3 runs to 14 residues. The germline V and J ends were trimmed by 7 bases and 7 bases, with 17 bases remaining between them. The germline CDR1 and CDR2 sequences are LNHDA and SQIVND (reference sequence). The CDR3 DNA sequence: TGTGCCAGTACCCCAACGGCTTCGGGGAATGAGCAGTTCTTC. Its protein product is CASTPTASGNEQFF.

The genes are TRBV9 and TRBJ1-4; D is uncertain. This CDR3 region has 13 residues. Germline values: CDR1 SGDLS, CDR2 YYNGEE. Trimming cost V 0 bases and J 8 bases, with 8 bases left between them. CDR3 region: CASSVDNGEKLFF. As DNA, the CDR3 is TGTGCCAGCAGCGTAGATAACGGGGAAAAACTGTTTTTT.

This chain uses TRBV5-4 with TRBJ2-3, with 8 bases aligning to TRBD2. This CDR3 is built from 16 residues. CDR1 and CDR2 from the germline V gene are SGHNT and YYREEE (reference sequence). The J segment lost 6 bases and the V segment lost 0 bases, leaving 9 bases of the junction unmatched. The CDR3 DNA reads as TGTGCCAGCAGCTTGGGGACTAGCTCCGCGGAGGATACGCAGTATTTT. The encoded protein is CASSLGTSSAEDTQYF.

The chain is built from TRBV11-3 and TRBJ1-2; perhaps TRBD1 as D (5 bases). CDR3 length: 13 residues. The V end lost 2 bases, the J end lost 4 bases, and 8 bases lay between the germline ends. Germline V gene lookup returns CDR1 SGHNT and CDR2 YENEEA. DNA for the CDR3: TGTGCCAGCAGCTTACAGAGGGGCTATGGCTACACCTTC. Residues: CASSLQRGYGYTF.

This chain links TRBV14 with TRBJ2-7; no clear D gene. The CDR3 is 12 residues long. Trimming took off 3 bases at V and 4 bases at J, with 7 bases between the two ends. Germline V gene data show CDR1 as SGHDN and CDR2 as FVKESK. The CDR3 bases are TGTGCCAGCAGCCACTCCGTATACGAGCAGTACTTC. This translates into CASSHSVYEQYF.

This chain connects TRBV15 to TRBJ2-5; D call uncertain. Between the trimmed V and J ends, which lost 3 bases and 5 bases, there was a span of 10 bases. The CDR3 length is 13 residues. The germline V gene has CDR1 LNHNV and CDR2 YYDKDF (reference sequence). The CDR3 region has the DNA TGTGCCACCAGCAGGTTAATTGGGGAGACCCAGTACTTC. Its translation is CATSRLIGETQYF.